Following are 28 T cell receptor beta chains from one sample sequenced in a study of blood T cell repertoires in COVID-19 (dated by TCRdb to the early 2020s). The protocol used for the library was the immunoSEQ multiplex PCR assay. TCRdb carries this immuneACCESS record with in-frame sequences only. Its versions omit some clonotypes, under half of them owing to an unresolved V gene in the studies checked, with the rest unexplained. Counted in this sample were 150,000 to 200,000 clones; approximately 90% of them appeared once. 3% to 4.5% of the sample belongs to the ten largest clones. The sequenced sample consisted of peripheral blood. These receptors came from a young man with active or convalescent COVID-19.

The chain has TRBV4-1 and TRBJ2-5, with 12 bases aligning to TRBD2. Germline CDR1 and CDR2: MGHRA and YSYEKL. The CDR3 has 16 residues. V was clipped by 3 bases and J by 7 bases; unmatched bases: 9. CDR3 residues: CASSHLTGLAGRTQYF. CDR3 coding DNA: TGCGCCAGCAGCCACCTGACAGGACTAGCGGGGAGGACCCAGTACTTC.

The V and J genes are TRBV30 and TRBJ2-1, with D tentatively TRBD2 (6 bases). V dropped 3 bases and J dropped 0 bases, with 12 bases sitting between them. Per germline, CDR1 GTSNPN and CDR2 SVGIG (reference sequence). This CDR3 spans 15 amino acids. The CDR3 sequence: CAWSGGGLSYNEQFF. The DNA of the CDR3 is TGTGCCTGGAGCGGGGGAGGCCTCTCCTACAATGAGCAGTTCTTC.

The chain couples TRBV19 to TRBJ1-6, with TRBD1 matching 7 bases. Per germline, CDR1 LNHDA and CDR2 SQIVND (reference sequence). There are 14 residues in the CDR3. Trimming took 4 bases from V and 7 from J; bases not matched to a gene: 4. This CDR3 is CASSTGQKNSPLHF. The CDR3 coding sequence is TGTGCCAGTAGTACGGGACAGAAGAATTCACCCCTCCACTTT.

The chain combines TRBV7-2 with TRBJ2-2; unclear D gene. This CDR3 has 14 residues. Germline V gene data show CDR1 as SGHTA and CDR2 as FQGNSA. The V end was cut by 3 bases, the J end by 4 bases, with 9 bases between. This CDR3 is CASSFRASTGELFF. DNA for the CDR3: TGTGCCAGCAGCTTTCGCGCCTCCACCGGGGAGCTGTTTTTT.

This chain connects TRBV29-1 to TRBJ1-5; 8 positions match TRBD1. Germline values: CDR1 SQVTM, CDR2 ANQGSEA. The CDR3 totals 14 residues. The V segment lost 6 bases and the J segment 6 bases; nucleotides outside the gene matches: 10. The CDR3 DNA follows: TGCAGCGTCCTCCCACAGGGGGACGGTCAGCCCCAGCATTTT. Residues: CSVLPQGDGQPQHF.

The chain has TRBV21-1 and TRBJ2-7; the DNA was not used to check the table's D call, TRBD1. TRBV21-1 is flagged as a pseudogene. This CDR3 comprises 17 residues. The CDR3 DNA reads TGTGCCAGCAGCGTCCCGAAAAGCACAGGGGACTCCTACGAGCAGTACTTC. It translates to CASSVPKSTGDSYEQYF.

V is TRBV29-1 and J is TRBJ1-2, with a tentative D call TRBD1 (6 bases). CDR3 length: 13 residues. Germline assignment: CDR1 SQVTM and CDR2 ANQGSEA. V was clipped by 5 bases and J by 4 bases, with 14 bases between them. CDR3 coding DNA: TGCAGCGTTATGCAGGGGACCTTCTATGGCTACACCTTC. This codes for CSVMQGTFYGYTF.

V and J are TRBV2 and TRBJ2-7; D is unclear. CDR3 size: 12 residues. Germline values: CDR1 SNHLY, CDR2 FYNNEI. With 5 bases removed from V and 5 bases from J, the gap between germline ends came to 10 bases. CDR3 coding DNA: TGTGCCAGCAGTCAATATGGGCACGAGCAGTACGTC. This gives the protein CASSQYGHEQYV.

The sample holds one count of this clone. CDR3: CASSYTGQGGGYGYTF. For the CDR3, the DNA is TGTGCCAGCAGTTATACCGGACAGGGAGGTGGCTATGGCTACACCTTC. The V call is TRBV6-5, the J call TRBJ1-2, with 8 bases aligning to TRBD1. V shed 3 bases, J shed 4 bases, and the junction held 10 bases outside the gene matches. This CDR3 is built from 16 residues. Germline-derived CDR1 and CDR2 are MNHEY and SVGAGI.

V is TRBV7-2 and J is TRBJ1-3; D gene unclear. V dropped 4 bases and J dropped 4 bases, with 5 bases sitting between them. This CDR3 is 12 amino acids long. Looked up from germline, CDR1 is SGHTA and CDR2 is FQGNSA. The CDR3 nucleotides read TGTGCCAGCAGCTCGGGGGGAAACACCATATATTTT. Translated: CASSSGGNTIYF.

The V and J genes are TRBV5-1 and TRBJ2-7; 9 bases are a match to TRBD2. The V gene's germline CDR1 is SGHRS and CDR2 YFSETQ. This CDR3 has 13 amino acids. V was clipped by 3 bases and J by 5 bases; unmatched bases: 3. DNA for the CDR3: TGCGCCAGCAGCTGGGGACTAGCCCACGAGCAGTACTTC. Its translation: CASSWGLAHEQYF.

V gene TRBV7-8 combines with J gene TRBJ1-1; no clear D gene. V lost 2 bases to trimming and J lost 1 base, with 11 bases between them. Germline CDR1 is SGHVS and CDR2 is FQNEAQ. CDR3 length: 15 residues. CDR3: CASSLRSIQNTEAFF. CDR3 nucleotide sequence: TGTGCCAGCAGCTTAAGGAGTATACAGAACACTGAAGCTTTCTTT.

CDR3 in DNA: TGTGCCAGTAATCGACTCTTAGGCGGGGAGCTGTTTTTT. This translates into CASNRLLGGELFF. The J gene is TRBJ2-2, the V gene TRBV19, with no clear D. CDR3 length equals 13 residues. Germline CDR1 and CDR2: LNHDA and SQIVND (reference sequence). V lost 7 bases to trimming and J lost 7 bases, with 13 bases between them.

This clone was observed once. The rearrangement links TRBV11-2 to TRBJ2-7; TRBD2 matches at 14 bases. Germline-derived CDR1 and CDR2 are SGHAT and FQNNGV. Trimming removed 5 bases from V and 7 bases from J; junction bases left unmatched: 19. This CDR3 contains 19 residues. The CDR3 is CASSPVAAPGTSGRGEQYF. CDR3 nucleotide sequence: TGTGCCAGCAGCCCAGTCGCGGCACCTGGGACTAGCGGGAGAGGGGAGCAGTACTTC. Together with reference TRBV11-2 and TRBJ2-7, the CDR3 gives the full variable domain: EAGVAQSPRYKIIEKRQSVAFWCNPISGHATLYWYQQILGQGPKLLIQFQNNGVVDDSQLPKDRFSAERLKGVDSTLKIQPAKLEDSAVYLCASSPVAAPGTSGRGEQYFGPGTRLTVT.

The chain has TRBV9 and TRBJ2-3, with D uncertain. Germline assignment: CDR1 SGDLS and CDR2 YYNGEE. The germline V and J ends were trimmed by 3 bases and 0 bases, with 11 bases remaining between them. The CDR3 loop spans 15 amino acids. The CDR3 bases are TGTGCCAGCAGCGGGCCGAAGTCGAGCACAGATACGCAGTATTTT. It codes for CASSGPKSSTDTQYF.

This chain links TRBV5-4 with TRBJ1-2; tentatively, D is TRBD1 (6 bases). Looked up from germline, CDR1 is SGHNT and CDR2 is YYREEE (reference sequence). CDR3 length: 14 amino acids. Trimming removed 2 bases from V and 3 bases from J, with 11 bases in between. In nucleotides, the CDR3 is TGTGCCAGCAGCTTTACAGGGATTGACTATGGCTACACCTTC. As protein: CASSFTGIDYGYTF.

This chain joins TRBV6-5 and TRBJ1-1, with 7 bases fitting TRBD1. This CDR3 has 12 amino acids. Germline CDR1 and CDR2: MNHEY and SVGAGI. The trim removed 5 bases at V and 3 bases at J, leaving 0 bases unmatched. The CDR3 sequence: CASSQGDTEAFF. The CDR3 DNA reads TGTGCCAGCAGTCAGGGGGACACTGAAGCTTTCTTT.

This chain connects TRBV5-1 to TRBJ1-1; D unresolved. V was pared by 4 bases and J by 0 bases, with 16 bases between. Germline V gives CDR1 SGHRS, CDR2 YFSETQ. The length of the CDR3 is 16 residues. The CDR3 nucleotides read TGCGCCAGCAGCCCCGCCGGACTGGCGTTGAACACTGAAGCTTTCTTT. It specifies CASSPAGLALNTEAFF.

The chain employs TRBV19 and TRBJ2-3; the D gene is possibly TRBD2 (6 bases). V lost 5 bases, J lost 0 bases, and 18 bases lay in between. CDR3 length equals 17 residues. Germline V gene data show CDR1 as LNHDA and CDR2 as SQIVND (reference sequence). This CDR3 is CASSPTLASLSTDTQYF. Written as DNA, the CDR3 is TGTGCCAGTAGTCCAACTCTAGCGAGTTTAAGCACAGATACGCAGTATTTT.

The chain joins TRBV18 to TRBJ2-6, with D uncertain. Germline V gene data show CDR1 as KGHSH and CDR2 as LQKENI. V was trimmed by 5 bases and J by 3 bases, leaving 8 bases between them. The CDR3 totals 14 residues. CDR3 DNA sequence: TGTGCCAGCTCAGCCCTAGTTGGGGCCAACGTCCTGACTTTC. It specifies CASSALVGANVLTF.

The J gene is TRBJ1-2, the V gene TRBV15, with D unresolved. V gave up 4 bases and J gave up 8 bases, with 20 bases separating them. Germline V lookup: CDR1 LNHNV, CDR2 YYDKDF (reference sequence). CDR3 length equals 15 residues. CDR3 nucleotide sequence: TGTGCCACCAGCACTTTTCTTACCGAGGTCGGAGGCTACACCTTC. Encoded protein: CATSTFLTEVGGYTF.

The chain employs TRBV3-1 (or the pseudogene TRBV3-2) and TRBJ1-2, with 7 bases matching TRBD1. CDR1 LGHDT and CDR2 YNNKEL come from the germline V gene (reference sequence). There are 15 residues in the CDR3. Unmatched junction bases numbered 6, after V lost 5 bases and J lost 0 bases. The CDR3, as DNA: TGTGCCAGCAGCTGGACAGGAAACTCTAACTATGGCTACACCTTC. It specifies CASSWTGNSNYGYTF.

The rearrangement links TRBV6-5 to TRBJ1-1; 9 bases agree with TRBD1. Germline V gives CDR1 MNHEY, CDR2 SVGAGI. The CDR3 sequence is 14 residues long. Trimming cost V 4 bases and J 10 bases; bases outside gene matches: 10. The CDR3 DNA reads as TGTGCCAGCAGTTTACCGGGACAGGGTAATGGAGCTTTCTTT. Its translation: CASSLPGQGNGAFF.

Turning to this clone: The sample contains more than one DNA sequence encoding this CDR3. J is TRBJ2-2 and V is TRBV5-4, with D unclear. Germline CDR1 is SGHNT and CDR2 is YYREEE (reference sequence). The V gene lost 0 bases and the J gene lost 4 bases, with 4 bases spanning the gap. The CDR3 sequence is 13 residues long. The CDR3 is CASSLDSTGELFF. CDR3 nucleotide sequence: TGTGCCAGCAGCTTGGACAGCACCGGGGAGCTGTTTTTT.

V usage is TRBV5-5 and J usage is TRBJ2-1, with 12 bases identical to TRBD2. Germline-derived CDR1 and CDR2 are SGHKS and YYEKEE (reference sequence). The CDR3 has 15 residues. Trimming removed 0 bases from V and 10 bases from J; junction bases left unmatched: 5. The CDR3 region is CASSLASGGAGEQFF. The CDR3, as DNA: TGTGCCAGCAGCTTGGCTAGCGGGGGGGCCGGCGAGCAGTTCTTC.

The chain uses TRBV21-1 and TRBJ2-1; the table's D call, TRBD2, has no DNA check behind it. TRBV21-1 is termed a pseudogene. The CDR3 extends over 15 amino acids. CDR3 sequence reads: CASSKGKRGAGEQFF. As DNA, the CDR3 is TGTGCCAGCAGCAAAGGTAAGCGGGGGGCAGGTGAGCAGTTCTTC.

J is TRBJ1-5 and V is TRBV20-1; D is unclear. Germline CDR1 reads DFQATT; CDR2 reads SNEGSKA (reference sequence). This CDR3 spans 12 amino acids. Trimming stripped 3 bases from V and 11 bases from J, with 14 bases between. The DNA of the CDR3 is TGCAGTGCTAGTGGTCGGGAGTGGGCCCAGCATTTT. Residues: CSASGREWAQHF.

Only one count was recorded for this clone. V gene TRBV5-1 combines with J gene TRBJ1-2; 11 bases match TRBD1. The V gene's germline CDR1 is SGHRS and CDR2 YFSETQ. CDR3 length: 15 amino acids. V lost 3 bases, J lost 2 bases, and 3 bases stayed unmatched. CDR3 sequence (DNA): TGCGCCAGCAGCTCGGACAGGGGGCAGAACTATGGCTACACCTTC. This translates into CASSSDRGQNYGYTF.